This T cell receptor (beta chain) comes out of a study of shared clonotypes between healthy human individuals. Study-wide results and limits: Generally, naive subsets came out with larger estimated richness than memory subsets.

In the study's own analysis: ImmunoSEQ only sent back junction sequences with no quality scores, so filtering was done differently. The repertoire was sequenced with immunoSEQ multiplex PCR; TCRdb's copy has only in-frame clones and lacks some. The DNA was the basis for D and trimming; V, J and clone size are from that table. Among under 350,000 clones, around 87% were seen once, and the ten largest hold 16%. On this clone itself: Its antigen is currently unknown.

CDR1 SEHNR and CDR2 FQNEAQ come from the germline V gene (reference sequence). This CDR3 has 15 residues. The V gene lost 1 base and the J gene lost 3 bases, with 13 bases spanning the gap. This TCR was recovered from a man aged 18 to 30 in good health. The V call is TRBV7-9, the J call TRBJ2-7; D might be TRBD1 (5 bases). Source material: memory CD8+ T cells sorted from blood. Subset defined: CD45RO+ cells pooled with CCR7-negative TemRA cells. The DNA for the CDR3 is TGTGCCAGCAGCTTAGAGGGGAAATCAATCTACGAGCAGTACTTC. Translating it yields CASSLEGKSIYEQYF.